Sequencing of this T cell receptor (beta chain) was carried out in a study of T cell responses to AZD1222 COVID-19 vaccine (dated by TCRdb to the early 2020s). Context from the whole study: TCR sequencing was performed for 230 to 250 trial participants, of whom about 200 were given two doses of AZD1222 and roughly 25 were given two doses of MenACWY control vaccine. Trial participants were enrolled by age into subgroups of 18-55, 56-69 and 70-plus years, and around 150, 28 and 57 TCR-sequenced participants, respectively, were included in these subgroups.

There are 16 amino acids in the CDR3, from cysteine to phenylalanine inclusive. Only the CDR3 region is kept as DNA, spanning 48 bases read in frame from base 1. From a lookup of the germline V gene, CDR1 and CDR2 are KGHSH and LQKENI. Here V drops 3 bases and J drops 1 base, and the junction holds 7 bases not matched to any gene. Summary of the overall study and its limitations: Spike-specific TCR breadth and depth rose significantly after two AZD1222 doses compared with day 0 and with MenACWY recipients. In the small 56-69-year group, the increase in depth fell short of significance, most likely because of low power. Most participants were white British and females outnumbered males, and the authors suggested that clonal diversity may have been underestimated. The vaccine-associated CD4 TCRs covered the entire spike protein, and the dominant responses fell in regions 160-218 and 743-854. Conclusions about previously exposed vaccinees are limited, since just five or six AZD1222 recipients were seropositive for SARS-CoV-2 at baseline. Nearly half of unique spike-specific TCRs reportedly recognized epitopes outside regions mutated in the B.1.351 and B.1.1.7 variants. Because no day 14 peak-response samples were available, the repertoires could be characterized only after the peak T cell response.

The time point label, read with the paper, signifies: about 28 days (+/-7) after the second vaccine dose. AZD1222 recipients whose second dose came at about 4 weeks and those whose second dose came at about 12 weeks were combined into one group, since spike-specific TCR depth and breadth did not differ between the two schedules. Vaccinee samples came from UK trials COV001 and COV002, including a single-blind randomized controlled phase 2/3 trial of AZD1222 (ChAdOx1 nCoV-19) in healthy adults. For TCRbeta chain sequencing, PBMC samples were collected from trial participants at day 0 and at day 28 after the second dose. The CDR3 regions of human TCRbeta chains were analyzed by immunosequencing. Per the source publication's procedure: Repertoire TCRs were checked for matches against a reference library of SARS-CoV-2-specific TCRs that had been generated using the MIRA antigen-specificity platform. Breadth meant the fraction of unique TCRs that were SARS-CoV-2-associated, whereas depth meant the fraction of total T cells that were SARS-CoV-2-associated. Using the MIRA data, each spike-specific TCR was mapped to the spike region that the TCR reacts to and placed in a CD4 or CD8 class. Log10-transformed breadth and depth values were compared by one-way ANOVA with Sidak's multiple comparisons tests. Entries here come from immuneACCESS through TCRdb and include only in-frame sequences with V and J called. Some clones fail to appear in such tables; in the studies checked, an unresolved V gene covers under half of the shortfall, and the cause of the remainder is unknown. V and J calls and clone size come straight from that table; D and trimming were deduced from the DNA. For this sample the table gives 110,000 or so clones, of which roughly 88% were detected only once. The ten largest clones represent about 6% of the sample.

This clone was seen a few times. Its recognized antigen is unknown. There are no base qualities to consult, and no much larger clone falls within one base. The source of this sequence is an adult who received the AZD1222 COVID-19 vaccine. The sample consisted of peripheral blood, taken 28 days after the second AZD1222 dose. This chain joins TRBV18 to TRBJ1-1, with 8 junctional bases fitting TRBD1. The CDR3 is CASSPLGGTGNTEAFF. The DNA sequence is TGTGCCAGCTCACCCTTAGGGGGGACAGGGAACACTGAAGCTTTCTTT.